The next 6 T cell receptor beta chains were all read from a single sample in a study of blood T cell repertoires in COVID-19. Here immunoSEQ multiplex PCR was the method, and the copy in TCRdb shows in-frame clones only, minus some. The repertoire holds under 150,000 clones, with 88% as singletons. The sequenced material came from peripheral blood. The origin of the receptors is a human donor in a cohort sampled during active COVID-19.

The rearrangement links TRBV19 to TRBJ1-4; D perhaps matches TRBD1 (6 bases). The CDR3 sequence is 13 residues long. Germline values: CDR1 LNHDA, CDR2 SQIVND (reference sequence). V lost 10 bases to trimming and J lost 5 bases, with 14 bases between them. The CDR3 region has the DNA TGTGCCACACGGACAGACTCAAATGAAAAACTGTTTTTT. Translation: CATRTDSNEKLFF.

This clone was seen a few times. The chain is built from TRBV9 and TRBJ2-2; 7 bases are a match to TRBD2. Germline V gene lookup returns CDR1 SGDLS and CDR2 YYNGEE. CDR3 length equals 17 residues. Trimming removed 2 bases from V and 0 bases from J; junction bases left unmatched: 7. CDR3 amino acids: CASSVRGAGSNTGELFF. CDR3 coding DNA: TGTGCCAGCAGCGTTAGGGGAGCGGGGTCGAACACCGGGGAGCTGTTTTTT.

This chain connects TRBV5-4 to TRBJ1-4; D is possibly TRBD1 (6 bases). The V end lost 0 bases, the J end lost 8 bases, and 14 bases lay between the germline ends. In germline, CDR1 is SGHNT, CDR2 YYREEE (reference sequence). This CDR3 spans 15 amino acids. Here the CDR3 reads CASSLGGRGSEKLFF. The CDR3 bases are TGTGCCAGCAGCTTGGGGGGCAGGGGAAGCGAAAAACTGTTTTTT.

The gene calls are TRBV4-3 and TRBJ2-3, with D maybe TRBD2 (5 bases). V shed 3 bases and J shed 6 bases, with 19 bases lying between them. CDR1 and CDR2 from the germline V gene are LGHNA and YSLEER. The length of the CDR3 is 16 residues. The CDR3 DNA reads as TGCGCCAGCAGCCAGGTTGCTAGAGGCACGGGGGATACGCAGTATTTT. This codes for CASSQVARGTGDTQYF.

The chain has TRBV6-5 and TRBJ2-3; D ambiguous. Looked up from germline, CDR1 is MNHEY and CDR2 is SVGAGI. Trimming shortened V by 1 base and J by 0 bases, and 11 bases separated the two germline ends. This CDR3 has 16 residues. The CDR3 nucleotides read TGTGCCAGCAGTTACTGGGCGCACACTAGCACAGATACGCAGTATTTT. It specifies CASSYWAHTSTDTQYF.

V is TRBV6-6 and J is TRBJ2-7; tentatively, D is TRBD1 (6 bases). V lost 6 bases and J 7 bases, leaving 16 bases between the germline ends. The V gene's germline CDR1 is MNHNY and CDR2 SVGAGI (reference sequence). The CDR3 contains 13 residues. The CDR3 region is CASSWGTGTEQYF. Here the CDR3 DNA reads TGTGCCAGCAGCTGGGGTACAGGGACGGAGCAGTACTTC.